A selection of T cell receptor beta chains follows, all from one sample in a study of blood T cell repertoires in COVID-19. Generated by immunoSEQ multiplex PCR, the TCRdb table keeps only in-frame clones and is missing some. The data show about 140,000 clones, about 86% seen once. The sequenced sample consisted of peripheral blood. The receptors originated from a woman aged 55 to 70 with acute or convalescent COVID-19. CDR3s include the opening cysteine and the closing phenylalanine or tryptophan. D genes are given only for firm matches. Not all rows give a size; the values are once, few, many and, for expanded clones, a class.

J gene,clone size,D gene,V gene,CDR3 protein,CDR3 DNA
TRBJ1-3,-,-,TRBV30,CAWRLQGSGNTIYF,TGTGCCTGGAGGCTACAGGGCTCTGGAAACACCATATATTTT
TRBJ2-2,-,TRBD1,TRBV29-1,CSVETGANTGELFF,TGCAGCGTCGAGACAGGGGCGAACACCGGGGAGCTGTTTTTT
TRBJ1-2,-,TRBD1,TRBV28,CASSRGQGGGYTF,TGTGCCAGCAGCCGTGGACAGGGTGGAGGCTACACCTTC
TRBJ1-5,-,TRBD1,TRBV6-2/TRBV6-3,CASSPPLGTGGGQPQHF,TGTGCCAGCAGTCCCCCATTGGGGACAGGGGGAGGCCAGCCCCAGCATTTT
TRBJ2-6,-,TRBD1,TRBV10-1,CARRQGSGANVLTF,TGCGCCAGAAGACAGGGCTCTGGGGCCAACGTCCTGACTTTC
TRBJ1-2,few,-,TRBV13,CASSRMGGYGYTF,TGTGCCAGCAGCCGGATGGGAGGCTATGGCTACACCTTC
TRBJ1-6,-,-,TRBV6-5,CASSSARSSYNSPLHF,TGTGCCAGCAGTTCTGCCAGAAGCTCCTATAATTCACCCCTCCACTTT
TRBJ2-5,-,TRBD1,TRBV27,CASSPFLGQGEETQYF,TGTGCCAGCAGCCCATTCCTGGGACAGGGTGAAGAGACCCAGTACTTC
TRBJ2-5,-,-,TRBV15,CATSRDQHQETQYF,TGTGCCACCAGCAGAGATCAACATCAAGAGACCCAGTACTTC
TRBJ2-3,-,-,TRBV21-1,CASSKGGLAGATSYTDTQYF,TGTGCCAGCAGCAAAGGAGGGCTAGCGGGGGCCACCTCTTACACAGATACGCAGTATTTT
TRBJ1-5,-,TRBD1,TRBV10-3,CAISVQGAGQPQHF,TGTGCCATCAGTGTACAGGGGGCAGGTCAGCCCCAGCATTTT
TRBJ1-3,-,TRBD1,TRBV6-5,CASDRQGYGNTIYF,TGTGCCAGCGATAGACAGGGATACGGAAACACCATATATTTT
TRBJ2-7,few,TRBD1,TRBV19,CATRGQRSSYEQYF,TGTGCCACCCGGGGACAGAGGAGCTCCTACGAGCAGTACTTC
TRBJ1-3,once,-,TRBV29-1,CSVARGSGNTIYF,TGCAGCGTTGCTAGGGGCTCTGGAAACACCATATATTTT
TRBJ2-1,-,-,TRBV9,CASSVDAGSEQFF,TGTGCCAGCAGCGTAGACGCGGGGAGTGAGCAGTTCTTC
TRBJ1-2,-,TRBD1,TRBV3-1/TRBV3-2,CASSQGTGGVYGYTF,TGTGCCAGCAGCCAGGGGACAGGGGGCGTATATGGCTACACCTTC
TRBJ1-2,-,-,TRBV4-1,CASSQTVGVNYGYTF,TGCGCCAGCAGCCAAACTGTAGGAGTTAACTATGGCTACACCTTC
TRBJ2-7,-,-,TRBV15,CATTLGPGYEQYF,TGTGCCACCACCCTGGGTCCGGGCTACGAGCAGTACTTC
TRBJ1-4,-,-,TRBV23-1,CASSQSGFRAGAFATNEKLFF,TGCGCCAGCAGTCAATCAGGATTCCGGGCAGGGGCGTTTGCAACTAATGAAAAACTGTTTTTT
TRBJ1-6,once,TRBD1,TRBV10-3,CATMDREVSPLHF,TGTGCCACCATGGACAGGGAGGTTTCACCCCTCCACTTT
TRBJ1-1,few,-,TRBV7-9,CASSFRENTEAFF,TGTGCCAGCAGCTTCAGGGAGAACACTGAAGCTTTCTTT
TRBJ2-4,-,-,TRBV19,CASSFQLAKNIQYF,TGTGCCAGTAGTTTCCAGTTAGCCAAAAACATTCAGTACTTC
TRBJ1-1,-,-,TRBV29-1,CSGGSGTEAFF,TGCAGCGGGGGGTCGGGAACTGAAGCTTTCTTT
TRBJ2-7,-,-,TRBV20-1,CSARDSYEQYF,TGCAGTGCTAGAGACAGCTACGAGCAGTACTTC